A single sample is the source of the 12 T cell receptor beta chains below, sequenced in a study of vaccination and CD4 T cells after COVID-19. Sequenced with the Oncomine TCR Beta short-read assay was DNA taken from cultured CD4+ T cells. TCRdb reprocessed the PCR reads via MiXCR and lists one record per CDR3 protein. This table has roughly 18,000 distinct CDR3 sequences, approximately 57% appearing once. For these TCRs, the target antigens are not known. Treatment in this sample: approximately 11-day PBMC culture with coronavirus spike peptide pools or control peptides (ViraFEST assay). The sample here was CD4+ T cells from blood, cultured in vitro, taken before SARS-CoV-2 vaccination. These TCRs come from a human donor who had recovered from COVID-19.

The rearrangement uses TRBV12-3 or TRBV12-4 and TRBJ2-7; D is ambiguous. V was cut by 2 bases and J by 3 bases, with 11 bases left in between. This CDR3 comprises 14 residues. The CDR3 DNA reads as TGTGCCAGCAGTTTAAATACCCAGGACTACGAGCAGTACTTC. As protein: CASSLNTQDYEQYF.

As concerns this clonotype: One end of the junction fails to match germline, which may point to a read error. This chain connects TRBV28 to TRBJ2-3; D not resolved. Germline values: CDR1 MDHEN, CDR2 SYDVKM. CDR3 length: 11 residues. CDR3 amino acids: CASGPYRPGSF. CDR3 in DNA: TGTGCCAGCGGACCCTACAGACCCGGTAGTTTT.

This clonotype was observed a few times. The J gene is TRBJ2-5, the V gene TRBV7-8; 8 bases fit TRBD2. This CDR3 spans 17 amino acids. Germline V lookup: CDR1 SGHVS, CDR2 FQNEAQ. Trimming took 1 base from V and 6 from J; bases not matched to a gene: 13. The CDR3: CASSLGFIGRASKTQYF. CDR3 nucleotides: TGTGCCAGCAGCTTAGGCTTTATCGGGAGGGCCTCTAAGACCCAGTACTTC. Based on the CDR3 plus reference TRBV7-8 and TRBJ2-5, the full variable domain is GAGVSQSPRYKVAKRGQDVALRCDPISGHVSLFWYQQALGQGPEFLTYFQNEAQLDKSGLPSDRFFAERPEGSVSTLKIQRTQQEDSAVYLCASSLGFIGRASKTQYFGPGTRLLVL.

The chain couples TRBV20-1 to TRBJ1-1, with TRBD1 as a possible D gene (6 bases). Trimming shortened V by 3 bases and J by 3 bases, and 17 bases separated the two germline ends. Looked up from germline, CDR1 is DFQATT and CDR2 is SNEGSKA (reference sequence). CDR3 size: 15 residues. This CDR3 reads CSASPYRVRDTEAFF. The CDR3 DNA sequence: TGCAGTGCTAGTCCTTACAGGGTGAGGGACACTGAAGCTTTCTTT.

CDR3 in DNA: TGTGCCACCAGTGATCCGAGGACTAGCGGGAGGGTTTACGAGCAGTACTTC. As protein: CATSDPRTSGRVYEQYF. This chain links TRBV24-1 with TRBJ2-7; 15 bases align to TRBD2. The CDR3 is made up of 17 amino acids. Germline CDR1 and CDR2: KGHDR and SFDVKD. V was pared by 3 bases and J by 4 bases, with 6 bases of the junction left unmatched.

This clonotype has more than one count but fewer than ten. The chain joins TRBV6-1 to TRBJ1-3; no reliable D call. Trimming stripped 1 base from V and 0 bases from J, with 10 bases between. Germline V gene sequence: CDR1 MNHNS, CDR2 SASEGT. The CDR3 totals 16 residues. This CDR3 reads CASSEVPTDSGNTIYF. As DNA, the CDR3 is TGTGCCAGCAGTGAAGTTCCGACGGACTCTGGAAACACCATATATTTT.

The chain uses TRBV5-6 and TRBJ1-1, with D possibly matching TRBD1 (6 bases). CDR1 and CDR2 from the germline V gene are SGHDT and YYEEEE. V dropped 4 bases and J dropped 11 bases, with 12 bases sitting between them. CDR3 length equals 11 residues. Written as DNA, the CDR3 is TGTGCCAGCAGCGCCACAGGGCGGGCTTTCTTT. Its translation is CASSATGRAFF.

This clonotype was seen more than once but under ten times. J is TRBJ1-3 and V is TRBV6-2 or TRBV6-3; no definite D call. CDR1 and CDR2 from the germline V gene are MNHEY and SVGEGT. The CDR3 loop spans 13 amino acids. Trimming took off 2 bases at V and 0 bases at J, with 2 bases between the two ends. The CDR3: CASSYSSGNTIYF. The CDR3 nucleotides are TGTGCCAGCAGTTACAGCTCTGGAAACACCATATATTTT.

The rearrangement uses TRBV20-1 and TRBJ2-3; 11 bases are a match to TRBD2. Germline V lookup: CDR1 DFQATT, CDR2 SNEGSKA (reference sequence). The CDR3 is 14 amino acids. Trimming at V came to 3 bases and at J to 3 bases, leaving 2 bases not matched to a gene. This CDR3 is CSASSGRGTDTQYF. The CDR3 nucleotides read TGCAGTGCTAGTAGCGGGAGGGGAACAGATACGCAGTATTTT.

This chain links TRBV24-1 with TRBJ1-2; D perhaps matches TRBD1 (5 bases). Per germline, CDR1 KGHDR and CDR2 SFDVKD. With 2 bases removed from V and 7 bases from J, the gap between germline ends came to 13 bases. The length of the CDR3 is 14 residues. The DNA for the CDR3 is TGTGCCACCAGTGATTGGACCGGGGCAGGTGGCTACACCTTC. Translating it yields CATSDWTGAGGYTF.

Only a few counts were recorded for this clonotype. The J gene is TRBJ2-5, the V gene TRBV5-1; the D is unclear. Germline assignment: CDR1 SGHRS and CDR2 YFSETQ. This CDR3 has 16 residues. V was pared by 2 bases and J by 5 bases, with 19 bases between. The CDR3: CASSFFSLPTGETQYF. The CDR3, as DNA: TGCGCCAGCAGCTTTTTCTCCCTCCCTACGGGTGAGACCCAGTACTTC.

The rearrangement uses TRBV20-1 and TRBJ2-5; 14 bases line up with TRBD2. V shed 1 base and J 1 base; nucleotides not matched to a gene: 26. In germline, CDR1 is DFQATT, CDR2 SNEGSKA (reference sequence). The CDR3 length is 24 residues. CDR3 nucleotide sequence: TGCAGTGCTAGAGCCCCCCGTTTTTGGGTCGAAGGGACTAGCGGGAGTTTTTTCCAAGAGACCCAGTACTTC. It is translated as CSARAPRFWVEGTSGSFFQETQYF.